This T cell receptor beta chain originates from a study of blood T cell repertoires in COVID-19. About the research overall: Acute and convalescent COVID-19 samples came from the United States, Italy and Spain. PBMCs, B-cell-depleted T cells, or T cells were the source of the cDNA or gDNA that made up the material.

Original processing methods: Scientists estimated how many nucleated cells there were by amplifying reference gene primers. Measured with immunoSEQ multiplex PCR; TCRdb has only the in-frame clones, and not every one. V and J calls and clone size follow that table, whereas D and trimming were derived from the DNA. The sample contains about 280,000 clones, approximately 86% of which appear only once. Trimming removed 0 bases at V and 6 bases at J, with 3 bases between. Germline-derived CDR1 and CDR2 are GTSNPN and SVGIG (reference sequence). CDR3 length: 11 amino acids. This clone was detected ten times or more. This CDR3 is also generated by other DNA sequences in the sample.

The sequence came from a woman in her 30s who had recovered from COVID-19. Specimen: peripheral blood. The chain is built from TRBV30 and TRBJ1-5; no clear D gene. The CDR3 spells CAWSVGQPQHF. In DNA, the CDR3 is TGTGCCTGGAGTGTCGGTCAGCCCCAGCATTTT.